The 5 T cell receptor beta chains listed next were all sequenced from one sample in a study of T cell responses to AZD1222 COVID-19 vaccine. Data came from immunoSEQ multiplex PCR; TCRdb stores just in-frame clones and leaves some out. This table has approximately 160,000 clones, about 92% appearing once. The sequenced sample was peripheral blood, obtained 28 days after the second AZD1222 dose. The receptor set was obtained from an adult who received the AZD1222 COVID-19 vaccine.

The J gene is TRBJ2-1, the V gene TRBV7-9; the match to TRBD2 covers 7 bases. This CDR3 region has 14 residues. The J segment lost 0 bases and the V segment lost 8 bases, leaving 4 bases of the junction unmatched. Germline values: CDR1 SEHNR, CDR2 FQNEAQ (reference sequence). The CDR3 coding sequence is TGTGCCAGCGGCGGGGGATCCTCCTACAATGAGCAGTTCTTC. Translation: CASGGGSSYNEQFF.

The chain has TRBV5-6 and TRBJ1-3; no reliable D call. The CDR3 contains 15 residues. Trimming took 4 bases from V and 0 from J, leaving 11 bases between them. Germline assignment: CDR1 SGHDT and CDR2 YYEEEE. The chain's CDR3 is CASSHGLVSGNTIYF. In DNA, the CDR3 is TGTGCCAGCAGCCATGGACTTGTCTCTGGAAACACCATATATTTT.

This chain connects TRBV7-6 to TRBJ1-6; D may be TRBD1 (6 bases). This CDR3 has 15 residues. The germline CDR1 and CDR2 sequences are SGHVS and FNYEAQ. V dropped 1 base and J dropped 9 bases, with 13 bases sitting between them. The CDR3 is CASSLVGGPGSPLHF. In nucleotides, the CDR3 is TGTGCCAGCAGCTTAGTGGGGGGGCCCGGTTCACCCCTCCACTTT. Looking up the rest from reference TRBV7-6 and TRBJ1-6 gives the full variable domain: GAGVSQSPRYKVTKRGQDVALRCDPISGHVSLYWYRQALGQGPEFLTYFNYEAQQDKSGLPNDRFSAERPEGSISTLTIQRTEQRDSAMYRCASSLVGGPGSPLHFGNGTRLTVT.

This CDR3 reads CASSIQGSSTDTQYF. In nucleotides, the CDR3 is TGCGCCAGCAGCATCCAGGGGAGCAGCACAGATACGCAGTATTTT. V gene TRBV5-1 combines with J gene TRBJ2-3, with D tentatively TRBD1 (6 bases). This CDR3 contains 15 residues. The V end was cut by 4 bases, the J end by 0 bases, with 12 bases between. Germline CDR1 SGHRS, CDR2 YFSETQ.

The chain is built from TRBV27 and TRBJ2-2, with 8 bases lining up with TRBD1. Germline CDR1 reads MNHEY; CDR2 reads SMNVEV (reference sequence). Trimming at V came to 0 bases and at J to 5 bases, leaving 5 bases not matched to a gene. The CDR3 length is 16 residues. CDR3: CASSLSPQGATGELFF. The CDR3 region has the DNA TGTGCCAGCAGTTTATCGCCCCAGGGGGCGACCGGGGAGCTGTTTTTT.